The present T cell receptor beta chain was sequenced within a study of PD-1 blockade in classical Hodgkin lymphoma. Study-level points and caveats: At C4D1, TCR diversity had climbed significantly for CD4+ cells, though not for CD8+ cells. Patients with a complete response exhibited baseline diversity comparable to newly diagnosed patients.

V lost 3 bases and J lost 8, with 13 bases in between. Germline assignment: CDR1 LNHDA and CDR2 SQIVND (reference sequence). This CDR3 has 14 amino acids. No patient escaped relapse after autologous stem cell transplantation, and brentuximab vedotin exposure varied. In regard to this clone: Its specificity is unknown.

Sequencing used immunoSEQ multiplex PCR; TCRdb keeps in-frame clones, though not all of them. The data hold over 35,000 clones, with 75% to 90% observed a single time. The sequence derives from a human donor with classical Hodgkin lymphoma. The V call is TRBV19, the J call TRBJ1-4, with D unresolved. The starting material was peripheral blood mononuclear cells (PBMCs), obtained at baseline. The CDR3 DNA sequence: TGTGCCAGTAGTATGAGGGTTTTTCAGGAAAAACTGTTTTTT. Encoded protein: CASSMRVFQEKLFF.